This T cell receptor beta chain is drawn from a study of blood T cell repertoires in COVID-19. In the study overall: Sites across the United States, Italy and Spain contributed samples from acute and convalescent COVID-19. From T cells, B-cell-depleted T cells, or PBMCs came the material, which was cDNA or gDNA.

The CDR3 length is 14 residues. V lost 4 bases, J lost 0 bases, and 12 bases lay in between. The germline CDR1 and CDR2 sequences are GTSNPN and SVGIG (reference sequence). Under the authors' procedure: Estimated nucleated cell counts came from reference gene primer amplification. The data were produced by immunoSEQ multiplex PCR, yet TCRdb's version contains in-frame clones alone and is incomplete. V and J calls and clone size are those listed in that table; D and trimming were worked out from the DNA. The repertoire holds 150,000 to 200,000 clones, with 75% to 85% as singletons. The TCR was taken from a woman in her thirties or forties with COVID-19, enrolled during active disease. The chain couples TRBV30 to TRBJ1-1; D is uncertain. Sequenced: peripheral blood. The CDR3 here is CAWTVQVLNTEAFF. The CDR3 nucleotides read TGTGCCTGGACCGTTCAGGTTCTGAACACTGAAGCTTTCTTT.